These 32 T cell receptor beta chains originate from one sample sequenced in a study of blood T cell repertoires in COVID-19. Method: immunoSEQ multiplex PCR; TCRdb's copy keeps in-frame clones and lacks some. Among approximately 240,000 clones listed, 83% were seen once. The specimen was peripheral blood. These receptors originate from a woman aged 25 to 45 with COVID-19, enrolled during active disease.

The CDR3 is CAWSPDRVAYEQYF. DNA for the CDR3: TGTGCCTGGAGCCCGGACAGGGTGGCCTACGAGCAGTACTTC. The chain is built from TRBV30 and TRBJ2-7; 8 nucleotides line up with TRBD1. Unmatched junction bases numbered 6, after V lost 3 bases and J lost 2 bases. This CDR3 contains 14 residues. Germline CDR1 reads GTSNPN; CDR2 reads SVGIG (reference sequence).

The CDR3 region is CASSTGTGGYEQYF. The CDR3 bases are TGCGCCAGCAGCACCGGGACAGGGGGGTACGAGCAGTACTTC. The chain is built from TRBV5-1 and TRBJ2-7; 11 bases are a match to TRBD1. CDR1 and CDR2 (germline): SGHRS, YFSETQ. The length of the CDR3 is 14 residues. The V gene end was trimmed by 4 bases and the J gene end by 4 bases; junction bases not matched to a gene: 4. Variable domain in full (rest from reference TRBV5-1 and TRBJ2-7): KAGVTQTPRYLIKTRGQQVTLSCSPISGHRSVSWYQQTPGQGLQFLFEYFSETQRNKGNFPGRFSGRQFSNSRSEMNVSTLELGDSALYLCASSTGTGGYEQYFGPGTRLTVT.

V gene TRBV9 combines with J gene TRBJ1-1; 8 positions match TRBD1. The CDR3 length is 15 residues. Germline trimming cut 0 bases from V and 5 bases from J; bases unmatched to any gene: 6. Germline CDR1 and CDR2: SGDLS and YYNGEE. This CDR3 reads CASSVASDRVTEAFF. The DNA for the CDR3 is TGTGCCAGCAGCGTAGCTTCGGACAGGGTGACTGAAGCTTTCTTT.

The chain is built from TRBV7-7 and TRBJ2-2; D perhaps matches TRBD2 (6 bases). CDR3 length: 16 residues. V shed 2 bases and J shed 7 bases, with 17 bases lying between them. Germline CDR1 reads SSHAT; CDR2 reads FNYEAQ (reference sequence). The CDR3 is CASSLRDSSYGGELFF. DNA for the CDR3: TGTGCCAGCAGCTTAAGGGACTCTTCCTATGGCGGGGAGCTGTTTTTT.

In DNA form, the CDR3 reads TGTGCCAGCAGCCTTCGGGAGAGGGACAGTCCCTCGGAAGACACTGAAGCTTTCTTT. Its protein product is CASSLRERDSPSEDTEAFF. V and J are TRBV3-1 (or the pseudogene TRBV3-2) and TRBJ1-1; 7 bases align to TRBD1. The CDR3 consists of 19 residues. From germline, CDR1 is LGHDT and CDR2 YNNKEL (reference sequence). V was pared by 4 bases and J by 3 bases, with 20 bases of the junction left unmatched.

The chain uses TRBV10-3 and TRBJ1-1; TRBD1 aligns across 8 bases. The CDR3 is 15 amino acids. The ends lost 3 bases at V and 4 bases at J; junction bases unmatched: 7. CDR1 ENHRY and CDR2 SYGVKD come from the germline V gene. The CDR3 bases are TGTGCCATCAGTGATCCAGACAGGGGACCCACTGAAGCTTTCTTT. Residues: CAISDPDRGPTEAFF.

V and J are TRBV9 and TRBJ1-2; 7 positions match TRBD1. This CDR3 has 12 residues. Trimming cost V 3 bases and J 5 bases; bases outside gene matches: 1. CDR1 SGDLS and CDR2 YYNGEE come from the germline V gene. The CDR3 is CASSDRGYGYTF. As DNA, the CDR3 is TGTGCCAGCAGCGACAGGGGTTATGGCTACACCTTC.

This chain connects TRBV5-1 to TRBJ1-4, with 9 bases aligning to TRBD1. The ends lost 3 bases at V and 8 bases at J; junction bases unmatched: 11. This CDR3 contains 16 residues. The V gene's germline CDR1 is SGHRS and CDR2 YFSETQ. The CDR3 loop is CASSSSLQGAGEKLFF. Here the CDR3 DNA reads TGCGCCAGCAGCTCCTCATTACAGGGGGCTGGCGAAAAACTGTTTTTT.

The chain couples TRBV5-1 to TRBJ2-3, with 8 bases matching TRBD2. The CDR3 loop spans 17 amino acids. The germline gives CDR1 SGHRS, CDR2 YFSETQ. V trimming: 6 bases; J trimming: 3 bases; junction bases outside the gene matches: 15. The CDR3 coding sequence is TGCGCCAGCACCTCAGGTAGGGCTAGCGGGCCGACAGATACGCAGTATTTT. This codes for CASTSGRASGPTDTQYF.

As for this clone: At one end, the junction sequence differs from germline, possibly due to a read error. The CDR3 DNA reads as TGTGCCAATAGTACGGACAGGGGCTACGAGCAGTACTTC. Its translation is CANSTDRGYEQYF. The chain carries TRBV19 and TRBJ2-7; 9 bases fit TRBD1. Germline CDR1 and CDR2: LNHDA and SQIVND (reference sequence). This CDR3 contains 13 residues.

The CDR3: CASSQASSSYNSPLHF. The DNA for the CDR3 is TGCGCCAGCAGCCAAGCGAGTAGCTCCTATAATTCACCCCTCCACTTT. The chain is built from TRBV4-1 and TRBJ1-6; unclear D gene. Germline V gene data show CDR1 as MGHRA and CDR2 as YSYEKL. The V end was cut by 1 base, the J end by 0 bases, with 7 bases between. The CDR3 is 16 amino acids.

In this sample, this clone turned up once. In DNA, the CDR3 is TGTGCCAGCAGCTCTCCTAAGACAGGGACCTCCTACGAGCAGTACTTC. Translating it yields CASSSPKTGTSYEQYF. The V gene is TRBV14, the J gene TRBJ2-7, with 7 nucleotides matching TRBD1. The germline V gene has CDR1 SGHDN and CDR2 FVKESK. V was clipped by 5 bases and J by 0 bases; unmatched bases: 10. This CDR3 is 16 amino acids long.

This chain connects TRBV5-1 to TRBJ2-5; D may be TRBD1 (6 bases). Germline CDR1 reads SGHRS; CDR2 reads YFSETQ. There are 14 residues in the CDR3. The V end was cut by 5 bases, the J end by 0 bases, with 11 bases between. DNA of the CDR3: TGCGCCAGCAGAGTAGGGACACACCAAGAGACCCAGTACTTC. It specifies CASRVGTHQETQYF.

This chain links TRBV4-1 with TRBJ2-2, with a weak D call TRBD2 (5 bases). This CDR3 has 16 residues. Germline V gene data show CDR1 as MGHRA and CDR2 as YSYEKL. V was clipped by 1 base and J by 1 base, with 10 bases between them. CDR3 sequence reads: CASSQVLAENTGELFF. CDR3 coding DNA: TGCGCCAGCAGCCAAGTCCTAGCAGAGAACACCGGGGAGCTGTTTTTT.

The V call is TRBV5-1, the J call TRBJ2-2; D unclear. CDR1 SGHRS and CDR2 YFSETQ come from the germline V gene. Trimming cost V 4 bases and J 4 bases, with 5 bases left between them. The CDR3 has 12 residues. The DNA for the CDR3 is TGCGCCAGCAGCCCTTTCACCGGGGAGCTGTTTTTT. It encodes CASSPFTGELFF.

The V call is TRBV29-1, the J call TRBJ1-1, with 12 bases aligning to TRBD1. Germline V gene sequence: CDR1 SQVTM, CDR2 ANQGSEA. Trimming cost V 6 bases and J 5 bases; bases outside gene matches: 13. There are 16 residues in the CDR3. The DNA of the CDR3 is TGCAGCGTCGAGTACGGGACAGGGGGCCTGAGGACTGAAGCTTTCTTT. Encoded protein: CSVEYGTGGLRTEAFF. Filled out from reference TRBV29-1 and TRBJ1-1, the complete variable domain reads SAVISQKPSRDICQRGTSLTIQCQVDSQVTMMFWYRQQPGQSLTLIATANQGSEATYESGFVIDKFPISRPNLTFSTLTVSNMSPEDSSIYLCSVEYGTGGLRTEAFFGQGTRLTVV.

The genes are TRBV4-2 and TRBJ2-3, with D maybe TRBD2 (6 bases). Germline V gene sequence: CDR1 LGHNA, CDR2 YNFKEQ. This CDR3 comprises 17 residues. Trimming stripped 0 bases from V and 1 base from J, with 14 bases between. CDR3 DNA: TGTGCCAGCAGCCAAGAAGGGACGGGACTTCGCACAGATACGCAGTATTTT. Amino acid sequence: CASSQEGTGLRTDTQYF.

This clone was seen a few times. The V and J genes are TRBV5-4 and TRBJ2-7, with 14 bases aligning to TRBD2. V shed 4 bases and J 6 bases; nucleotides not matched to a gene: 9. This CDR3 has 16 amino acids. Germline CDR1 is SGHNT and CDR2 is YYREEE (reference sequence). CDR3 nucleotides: TGTGCCAGCAGCCCAAGGACTAGCGGGAGGTTTGGCGAGCAGTACTTC. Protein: CASSPRTSGRFGEQYF.

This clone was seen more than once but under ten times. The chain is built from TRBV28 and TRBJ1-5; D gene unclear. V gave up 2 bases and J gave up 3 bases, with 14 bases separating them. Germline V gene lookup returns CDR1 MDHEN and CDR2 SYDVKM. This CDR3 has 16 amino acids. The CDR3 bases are TGTGCCAGCAGTTTAGGTCCCGGCGGTATCAATCAGCCCCAGCATTTT. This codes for CASSLGPGGINQPQHF.

The CDR3 sequence is CASSLPGQGGYPEAFF. In DNA, the CDR3 is TGTGCCAGCAGCCTCCCGGGACAGGGAGGGTACCCTGAAGCTTTCTTT. The J gene is TRBJ1-1, the V gene TRBV7-2, with 9 bases that match TRBD1. CDR3 length: 16 amino acids. Germline V CDR1 and CDR2: SGHTA, FQGNSA. The ends lost 5 bases at V and 6 bases at J; junction bases unmatched: 13.

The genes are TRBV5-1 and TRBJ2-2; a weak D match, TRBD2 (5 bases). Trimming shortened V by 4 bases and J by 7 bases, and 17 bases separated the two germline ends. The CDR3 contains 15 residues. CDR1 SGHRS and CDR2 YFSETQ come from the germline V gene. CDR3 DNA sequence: TGCGCCAGCAGCGTGGCCCCTAATGGAGGCGGGGAGCTGTTTTTT. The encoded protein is CASSVAPNGGGELFF.

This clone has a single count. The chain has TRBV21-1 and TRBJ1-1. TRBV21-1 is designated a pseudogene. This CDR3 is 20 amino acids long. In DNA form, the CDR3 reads TGTGCCAGCAGCAAAGTAAAGGATCGGGGAGGGGAAGGATTGGACACTGAAGCTTTCTTT. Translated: CASSKVKDRGGEGLDTEAFF.

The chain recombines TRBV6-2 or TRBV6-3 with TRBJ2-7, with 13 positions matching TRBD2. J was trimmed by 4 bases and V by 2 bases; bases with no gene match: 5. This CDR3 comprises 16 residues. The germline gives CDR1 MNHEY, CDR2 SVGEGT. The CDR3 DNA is TGTGCCAGCAGTTACCCAGGACTAGCGGGAGCATACGAGCAGTACTTC. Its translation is CASSYPGLAGAYEQYF.

CDR3 in DNA: TGTGCCACCCAAAAAACAGGGTTCTATGGCTACACCTTC. Protein: CATQKTGFYGYTF. The genes are TRBV12-3 or TRBV12-4 and TRBJ1-2; D might be TRBD1 (6 bases). Trimming cost V 10 bases and J 4 bases, with 16 bases left between them. The CDR3 totals 13 residues.

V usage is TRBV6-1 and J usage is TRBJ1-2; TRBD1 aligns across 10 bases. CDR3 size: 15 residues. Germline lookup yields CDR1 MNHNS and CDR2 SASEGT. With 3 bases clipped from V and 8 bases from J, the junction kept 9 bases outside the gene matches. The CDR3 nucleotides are TGTGCCAGCAGTGAGACAGGGGGCAAATCTAGGGGCTACACCTTC. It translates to CASSETGGKSRGYTF.

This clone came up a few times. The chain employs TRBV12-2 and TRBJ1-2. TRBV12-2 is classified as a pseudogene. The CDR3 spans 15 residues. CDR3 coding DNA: TGTGCAAGTCGCTTAGGCGGGGGACTTTCTCATGGCTACACCTTC. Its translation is CASRLGGGLSHGYTF.

In DNA, the CDR3 is TGTGCCAGCAGCTCGGACAGGGTCGATGAGCAGTTCTTC. Translation: CASSSDRVDEQFF. V is TRBV13 and J is TRBJ2-1; TRBD1 matches 8 bases. The CDR3 runs to 13 residues. Germline lookup yields CDR1 PRHDT and CDR2 FYEKMQ (reference sequence). V lost 4 bases and J lost 8; bases outside the gene matches: 4.

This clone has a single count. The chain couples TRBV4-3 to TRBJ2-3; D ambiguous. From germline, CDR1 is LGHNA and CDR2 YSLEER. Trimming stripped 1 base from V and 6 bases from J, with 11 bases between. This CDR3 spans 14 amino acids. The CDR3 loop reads CASSQVSSPDTQYF. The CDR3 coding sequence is TGCGCCAGCAGCCAAGTCAGTAGCCCCGATACGCAGTATTTT.

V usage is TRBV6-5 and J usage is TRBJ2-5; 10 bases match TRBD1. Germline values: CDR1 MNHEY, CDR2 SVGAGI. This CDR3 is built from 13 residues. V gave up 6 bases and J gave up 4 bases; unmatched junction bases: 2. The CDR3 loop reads CASRGQGGETQYF. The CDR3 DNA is TGTGCCAGCAGAGGACAGGGGGGAGAGACCCAGTACTTC.

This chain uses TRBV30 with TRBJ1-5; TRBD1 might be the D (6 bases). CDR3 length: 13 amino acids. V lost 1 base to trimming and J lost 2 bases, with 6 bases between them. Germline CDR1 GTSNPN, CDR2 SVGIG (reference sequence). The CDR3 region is CAWSEGGNQPQHF. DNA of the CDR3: TGTGCCTGGAGTGAGGGGGGCAATCAGCCCCAGCATTTT. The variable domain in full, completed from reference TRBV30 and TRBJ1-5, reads SQTIHQWPATLVQPVGSPLSLECTVEGTSNPNLYWYRQAAGRGLQLLFYSVGIGQISSEVPQNLSASRPQDRQFILSSKKLLLSDSGFYLCAWSEGGNQPQHFGDGTRLSIL.

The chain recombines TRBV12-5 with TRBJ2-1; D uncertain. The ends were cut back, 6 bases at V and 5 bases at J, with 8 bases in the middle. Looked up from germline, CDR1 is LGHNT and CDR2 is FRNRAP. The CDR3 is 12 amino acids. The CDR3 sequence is CASGWSDNEQFF. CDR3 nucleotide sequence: TGTGCTAGTGGATGGTCGGACAATGAGCAGTTCTTC. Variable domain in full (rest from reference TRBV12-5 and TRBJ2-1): DARVTQTPRHKVTEMGQEVTMRCQPILGHNTVFWYRQTMMQGLELLAYFRNRAPLDDSGMPKDRFSAEMPDATLATLKIQPSEPRDSAVYFCASGWSDNEQFFGPGTRLTVL.

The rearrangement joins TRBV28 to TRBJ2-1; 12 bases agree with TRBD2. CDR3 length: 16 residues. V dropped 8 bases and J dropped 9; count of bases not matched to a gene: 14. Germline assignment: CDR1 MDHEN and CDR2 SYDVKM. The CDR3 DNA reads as TGTGCCAGCCCACCTGCGCTAGCGGGGGGGCCTGGTGAGCAGTTCTTC. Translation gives CASPPALAGGPGEQFF.